This T cell receptor (beta chain) was identified in a study of blood T cell repertoires in COVID-19. Study-wide context: The origin of the acute and convalescent COVID-19 samples was the United States, Italy and Spain.

The J segment lost 2 bases and the V segment lost 0 bases, leaving 1 base of the junction unmatched. Germline V gives CDR1 LGHNA, CDR2 YSLEER. This CDR3 spans 14 amino acids. Sequencing was performed with immunoSEQ multiplex PCR; in TCRdb, only in-frame clones are kept and a portion is missing. The data contain about 75,000 clones, about 87% of them singletons. The specimen was peripheral blood. The rearrangement joins TRBV4-3 to TRBJ2-7, with 7 bases that match TRBD1. The receptor was derived from a woman aged 45-60 years with acute or convalescent COVID-19. The CDR3 region is CASSQDRGPYEQYF. Here the CDR3 DNA reads TGCGCCAGCAGCCAAGATAGGGGGCCCTACGAGCAGTACTTC.